What follows is one TCR beta chain and its context. This sample was included in a study of blood T cell repertoires in COVID-19. About the study: Italy, Spain and the United States were the sources of the convalescent and acute COVID-19 samples. PBMCs, B-cell-depleted T cells, or T cells were the source of the cDNA or gDNA that made up the material.

The CDR3 extends over 14 amino acids. V gave up 7 bases and J gave up 4 bases, with 16 bases separating them. The germline V gene encodes CDR1 LNHDA and CDR2 SQIVND (reference sequence). In the original workflow: Reference gene primers were amplified, and this amplification served to estimate nucleated cell counts. Sequenced by immunoSEQ multiplex PCR; TCRdb stores in-frame clones only, minus some. The V and J calls and the clone size are those of that table, but D and trimming were determined from the DNA. The table lists roughly 130,000 clones, less than 85% of them singletons, with 12% in the top ten.

The receptor's source is a woman aged 55-69 years with acute or convalescent COVID-19. V gene TRBV19 combines with J gene TRBJ2-5, with D possibly matching TRBD2 (6 bases). Sequencing used peripheral blood. Here the CDR3 reads CASKDGAGRETQYF. CDR3 nucleotides: TGTGCCAGTAAGGACGGGGCCGGGAGAGAGACCCAGTACTTC.